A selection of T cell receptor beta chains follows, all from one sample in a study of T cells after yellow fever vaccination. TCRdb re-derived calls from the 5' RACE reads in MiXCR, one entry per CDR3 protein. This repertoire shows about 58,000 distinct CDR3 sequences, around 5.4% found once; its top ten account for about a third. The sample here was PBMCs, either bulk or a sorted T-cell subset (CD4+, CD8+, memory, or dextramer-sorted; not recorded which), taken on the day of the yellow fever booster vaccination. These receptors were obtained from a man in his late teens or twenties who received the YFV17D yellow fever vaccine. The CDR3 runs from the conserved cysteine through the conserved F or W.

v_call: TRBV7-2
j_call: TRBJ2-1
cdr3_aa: CASSVDRPSSYNEQFF

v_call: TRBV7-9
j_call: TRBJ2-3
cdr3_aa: CASSSPRGQYF

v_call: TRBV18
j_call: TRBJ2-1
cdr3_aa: CASSPREGNEQFF

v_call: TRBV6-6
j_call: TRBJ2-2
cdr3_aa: CASREGWTGELFF

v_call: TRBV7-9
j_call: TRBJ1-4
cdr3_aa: CASSAFPNEKLFF

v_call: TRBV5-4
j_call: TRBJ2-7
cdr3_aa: CASSLDLSYEQYF

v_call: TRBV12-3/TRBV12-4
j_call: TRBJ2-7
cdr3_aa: CASTRDELSYEQYF

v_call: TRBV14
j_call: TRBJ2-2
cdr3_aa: CASSPSGTRSTGELFF

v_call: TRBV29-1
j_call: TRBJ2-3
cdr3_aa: CSVDGDRVRADTQYF

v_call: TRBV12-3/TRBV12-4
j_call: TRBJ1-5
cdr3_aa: CASSPRGTGNQPQHF

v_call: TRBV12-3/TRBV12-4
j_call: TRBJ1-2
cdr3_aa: CASSLAGSPNYGYTF

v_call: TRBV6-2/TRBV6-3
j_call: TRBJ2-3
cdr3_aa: CASSYVGGYTDTQYF

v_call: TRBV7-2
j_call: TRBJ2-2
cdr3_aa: CASSSSSGHTGELFF

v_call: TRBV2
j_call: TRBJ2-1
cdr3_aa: CASLALNSYNEQFF

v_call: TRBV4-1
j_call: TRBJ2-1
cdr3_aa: CASSQVGSPEQFF

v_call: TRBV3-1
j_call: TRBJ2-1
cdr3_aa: CASSSEGPFGAEQFF

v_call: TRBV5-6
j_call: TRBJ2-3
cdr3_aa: CASSLRGGGADTQYF

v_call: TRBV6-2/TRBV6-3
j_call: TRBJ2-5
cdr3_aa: CASSYRRGSGETQYF

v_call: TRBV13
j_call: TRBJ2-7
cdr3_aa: CASSFQGGSEQYF

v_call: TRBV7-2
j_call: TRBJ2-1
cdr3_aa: CASSLGVYRVFMSSGEQFF

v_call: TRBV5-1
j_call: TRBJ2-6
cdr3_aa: CASTQGSGANVLTF

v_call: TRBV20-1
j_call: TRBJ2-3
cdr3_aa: CSGSTDTQYF

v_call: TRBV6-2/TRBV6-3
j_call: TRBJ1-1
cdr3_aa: CASSYGRTTEAFF

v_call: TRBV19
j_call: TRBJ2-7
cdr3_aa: CASSTTVATEQYF

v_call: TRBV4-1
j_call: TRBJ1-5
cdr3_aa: CASSHREGSGQPQHF

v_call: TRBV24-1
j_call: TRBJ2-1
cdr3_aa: CATSEGTGAKGYNEQFF

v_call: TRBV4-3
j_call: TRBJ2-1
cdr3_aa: CASSQGDGAGRVEQFF

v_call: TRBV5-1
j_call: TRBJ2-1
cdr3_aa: CASNFRRGSGNEQFF

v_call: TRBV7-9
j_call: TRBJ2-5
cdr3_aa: CASSLSLGETQYF

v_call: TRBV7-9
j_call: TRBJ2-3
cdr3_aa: CASRTGGTDTQYF

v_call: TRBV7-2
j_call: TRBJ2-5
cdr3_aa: CASSPIGLGLETQYF

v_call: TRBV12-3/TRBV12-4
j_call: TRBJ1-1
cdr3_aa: CASILGGTEAFF

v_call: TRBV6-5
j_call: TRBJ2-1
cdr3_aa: CASSYSNLATEQFF

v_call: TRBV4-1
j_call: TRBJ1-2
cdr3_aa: CASSPGAGSPWYTF

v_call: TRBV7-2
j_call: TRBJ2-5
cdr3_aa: CASSRGQGWETQYF

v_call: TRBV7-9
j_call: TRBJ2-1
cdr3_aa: CASSQTSLSYNEQFF

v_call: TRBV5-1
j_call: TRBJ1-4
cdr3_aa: CASSLGDTLNEKLFF

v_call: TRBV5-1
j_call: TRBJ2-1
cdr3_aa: CASSLIGVNEQFF

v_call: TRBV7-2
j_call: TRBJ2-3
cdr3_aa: CASSLSGLYTDTQYF

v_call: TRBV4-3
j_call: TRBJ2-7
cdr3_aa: CASSLRLGQGPEQYF

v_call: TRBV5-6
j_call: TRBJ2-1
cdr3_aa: CASSRDRGNEQFF

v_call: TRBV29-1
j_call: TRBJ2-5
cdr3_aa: CSVRGLRAETQYF

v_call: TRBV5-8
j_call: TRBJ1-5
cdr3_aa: CASSLGTYSNQPQHF

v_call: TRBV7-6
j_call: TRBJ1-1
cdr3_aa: CASSLPPTANTEAFF

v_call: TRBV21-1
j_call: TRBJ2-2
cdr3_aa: CASSLKGQENTGELFF

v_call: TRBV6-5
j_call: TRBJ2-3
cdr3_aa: CASSYLGKSTDTQYF

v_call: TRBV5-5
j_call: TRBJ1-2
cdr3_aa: CASREGQSPFYGYTF

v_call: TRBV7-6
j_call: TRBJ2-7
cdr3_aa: CASSPTQAYEQYF

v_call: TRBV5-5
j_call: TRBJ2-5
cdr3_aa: CASSQTPDREETQYF